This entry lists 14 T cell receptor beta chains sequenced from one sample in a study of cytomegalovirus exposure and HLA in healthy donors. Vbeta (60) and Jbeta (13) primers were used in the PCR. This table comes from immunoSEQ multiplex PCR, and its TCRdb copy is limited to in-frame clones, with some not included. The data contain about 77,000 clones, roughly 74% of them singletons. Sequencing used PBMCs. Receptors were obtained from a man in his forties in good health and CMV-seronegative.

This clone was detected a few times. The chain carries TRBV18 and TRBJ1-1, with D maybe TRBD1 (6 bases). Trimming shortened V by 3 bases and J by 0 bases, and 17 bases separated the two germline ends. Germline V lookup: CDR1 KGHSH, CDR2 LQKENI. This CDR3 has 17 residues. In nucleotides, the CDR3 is TGTGCCAGCTCACCTACGGGAGGGGGGGTAATGAACACTGAAGCTTTCTTT. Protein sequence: CASSPTGGGVMNTEAFF. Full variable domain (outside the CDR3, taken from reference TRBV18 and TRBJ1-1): NAGVMQNPRHLVRRRGQEARLRCSPMKGHSHVYWYRQLPEEGLKFMVYLQKENIIDESGMPKERFSAEFPKEGPSILRIQQVVRGDSAAYFCASSPTGGGVMNTEAFFGQGTRLTVV.

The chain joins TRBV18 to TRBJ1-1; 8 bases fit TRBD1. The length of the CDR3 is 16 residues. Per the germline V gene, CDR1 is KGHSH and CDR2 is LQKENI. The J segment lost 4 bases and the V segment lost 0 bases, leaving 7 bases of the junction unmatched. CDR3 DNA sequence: TGTGCCAGCTCACCACCGACCGGACAGGGCGTCACTGAAGCTTTCTTT. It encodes CASSPPTGQGVTEAFF.

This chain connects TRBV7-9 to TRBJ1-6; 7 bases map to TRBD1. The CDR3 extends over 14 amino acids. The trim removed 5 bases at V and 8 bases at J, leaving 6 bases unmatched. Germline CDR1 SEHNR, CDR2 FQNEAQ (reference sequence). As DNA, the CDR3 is TGTGCCAGCAGCATAGGACAGGTACATTCACCCCTCCACTTT. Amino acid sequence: CASSIGQVHSPLHF.

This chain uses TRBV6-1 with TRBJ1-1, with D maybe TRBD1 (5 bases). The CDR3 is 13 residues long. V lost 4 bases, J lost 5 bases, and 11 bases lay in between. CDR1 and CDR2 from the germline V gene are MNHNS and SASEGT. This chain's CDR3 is CASSVEGRTEAFF. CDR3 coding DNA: TGTGCCAGCAGTGTGGAGGGGAGGACTGAAGCTTTCTTT.

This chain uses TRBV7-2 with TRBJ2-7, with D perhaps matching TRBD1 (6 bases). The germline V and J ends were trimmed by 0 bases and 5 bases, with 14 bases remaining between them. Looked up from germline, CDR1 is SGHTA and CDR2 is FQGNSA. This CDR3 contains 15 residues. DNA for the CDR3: TGTGCCAGCAGCTTAGCGGCTACAGGGTACAACGAGCAGTACTTC. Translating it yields CASSLAATGYNEQYF.

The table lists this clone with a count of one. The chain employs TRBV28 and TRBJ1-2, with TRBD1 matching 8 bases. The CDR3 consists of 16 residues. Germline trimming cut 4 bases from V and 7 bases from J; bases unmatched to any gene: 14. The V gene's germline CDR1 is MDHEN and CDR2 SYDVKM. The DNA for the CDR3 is TGTGCCAGCAGTTCCCCGGACAGGGATGAAACTCTTGGCTACACCTTC. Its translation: CASSSPDRDETLGYTF.

CDR3 sequence (DNA): TGTTCGTCAGAGGGGGGGCACAAGAACACTGAAGCTTTCTTT. Translating it yields CSSEGGHKNTEAFF. The chain employs TRBV19 and TRBJ1-1, with a tentative D call TRBD1 (6 bases). CDR3 length: 14 residues. CDR1 is LNHDA and CDR2 is SQIVND in the germline V gene (reference sequence).

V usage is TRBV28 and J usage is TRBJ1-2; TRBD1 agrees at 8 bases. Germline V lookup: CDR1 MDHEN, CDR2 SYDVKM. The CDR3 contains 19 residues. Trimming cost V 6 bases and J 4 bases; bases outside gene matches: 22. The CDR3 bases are TGTGCCAGCAGGCTCGACGCCCAGGGGGCGGGCTCGATTCGCTATGGCTACACCTTC. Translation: CASRLDAQGAGSIRYGYTF.

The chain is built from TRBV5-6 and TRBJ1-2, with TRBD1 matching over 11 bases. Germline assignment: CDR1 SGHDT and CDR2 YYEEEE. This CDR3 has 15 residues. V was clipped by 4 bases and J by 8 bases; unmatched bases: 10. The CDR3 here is CASSPAGTGGVGYTF. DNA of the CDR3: TGTGCCAGCAGCCCGGCCGGGACAGGGGGAGTAGGCTACACCTTC.

The CDR3 sequence is CASSLRTANTEAFF. Written as DNA, the CDR3 is TGTGCCAGCAGTTTAAGGACAGCGAACACTGAAGCTTTCTTT. The chain has TRBV27 and TRBJ1-1; the D gene is possibly TRBD1 (6 bases). V gave up 2 bases and J gave up 1 base, with 8 bases separating them. The CDR3 is 14 amino acids. Germline CDR1 reads MNHEY; CDR2 reads SMNVEV (reference sequence).

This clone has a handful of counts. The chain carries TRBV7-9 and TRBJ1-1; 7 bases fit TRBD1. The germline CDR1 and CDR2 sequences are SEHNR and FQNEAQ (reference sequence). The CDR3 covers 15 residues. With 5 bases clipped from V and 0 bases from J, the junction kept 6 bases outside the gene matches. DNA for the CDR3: TGTGCCAGCAGCACCAGGACAGGAGTGAACACTGAAGCTTTCTTT. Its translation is CASSTRTGVNTEAFF.

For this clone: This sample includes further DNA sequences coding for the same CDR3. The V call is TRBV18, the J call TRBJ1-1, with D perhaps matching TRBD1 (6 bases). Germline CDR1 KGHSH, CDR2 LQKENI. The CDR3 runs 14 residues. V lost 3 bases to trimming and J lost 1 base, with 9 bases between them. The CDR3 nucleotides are TGTGCCAGCTCACCTACGACAGGGAACACTGAAGCTTTCTTT. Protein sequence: CASSPTTGNTEAFF.

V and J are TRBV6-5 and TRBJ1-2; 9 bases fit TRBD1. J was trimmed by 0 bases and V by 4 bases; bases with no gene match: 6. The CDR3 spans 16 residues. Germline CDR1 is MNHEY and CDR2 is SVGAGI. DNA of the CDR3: TGTGCCAGCAGTTCACAGGGGGCACCAACTAACTATGGCTACACCTTC. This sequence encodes CASSSQGAPTNYGYTF.

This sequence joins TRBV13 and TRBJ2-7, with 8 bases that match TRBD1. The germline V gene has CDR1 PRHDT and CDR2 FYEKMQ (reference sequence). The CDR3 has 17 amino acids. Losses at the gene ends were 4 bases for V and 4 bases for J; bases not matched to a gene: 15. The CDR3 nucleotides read TGTGCCAGCAGCTCCCTCGGGGGACAGGACCAACGGTACGAGCAGTACTTC. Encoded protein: CASSSLGGQDQRYEQYF. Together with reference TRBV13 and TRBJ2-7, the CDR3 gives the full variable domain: AAGVIQSPRHLIKEKRETATLKCYPIPRHDTVYWYQQGPGQDPQFLISFYEKMQSDKGSIPDRFSAQQFSDYHSELNMSSLELGDSALYFCASSSLGGQDQRYEQYFGPGTRLTVT.